This TCR beta chain was sequenced during a study of T cells in localized non-small cell lung cancer. Sequenced by immunoSEQ multiplex PCR; TCRdb stores in-frame clones only, minus some. The profile shows 13,000 or so clones, 28% of them singletons. Study-wide results and caveats: Because only a single region of the tumor was sequenced, heterogeneity remains possible. Paired adjacent lung recovered a median about 60 of the top 100 tumor clones. With higher T cell density in blood came longer overall survival.

This clone has ten or more counts. Its target is unknown. Sequenced material: lung tumor tissue, taken before any cancer treatment. This receptor was taken from a female donor older than 55 with stage I lung adenocarcinoma.

DNA of the CDR3: TGTGCCAGCAGCCAGGGGACCGGGACGGAGACCCAGTACTTC. Translating it yields CASSQGTGTETQYF. The V gene is TRBV11-3, the J gene TRBJ2-5; TRBD1 might be the D (6 bases). Between the trimmed V and J ends, which lost 5 bases and 5 bases, there was a span of 15 bases. Germline-derived CDR1 and CDR2 are SGHNT and YENEEA. The CDR3 spans 14 residues. Together with reference TRBV11-3 and TRBJ2-5, the CDR3 gives the full variable domain: EAGVVQSPRYKIIEKKQPVAFWCNPISGHNTLYWYLQNLGQGPELLIRYENEEAVDDSQLPKDRFSAERLKGVDSTLKIQPAELGDSAVYLCASSQGTGTETQYFGPGTRLLVL.